The clone carrying this T cell receptor beta chain was seen only a few times. Its matching antigen is unknown. The source of the sample is a study of T cell repertoires in cytomegalovirus infection. Study-level background: HLA-B-restricted CMV epitopes that are well studied were used alongside recently identified HLA-C-restricted ones.

Germline V gene data show CDR1 as SGHVS and CDR2 as FNYEAQ. There are 13 residues in the CDR3. V lost 5 bases and J 3 bases, leaving 11 bases between the germline ends. TCRdb re-analysed the reads in MiXCR, keeping a single row per CDR3 protein. The sample records around 710,000 distinct CDR3 sequences, about 28% being singletons. The sequencing used cultured CD8+ T cells from PBMCs, collected from culture after CMV antigen stimulation. V gene TRBV7-6 combines with J gene TRBJ2-7, with D perhaps matching TRBD1 (6 bases). The receptor comes from a human donor in good health (CMV status not recorded). Some clones in this sample may be carry-over from other donors' samples. As DNA, the CDR3 is TGTGCCAGCAGCGACACAGGGCGCTACGAGCAGTACTTC. This sequence encodes CASSDTGRYEQYF.